This entry describes one TCR beta chain. For the second PCR, which ran for roughly 7 to 11 cycles, a sample-barcoded 5' primer and a J-beta primer mix were used. TCRdb independently ran MiXCR on the 5' RACE reads; one entry per CDR3 protein. Of about 1.4 million distinct CDR3 sequences listed, 45% to 70% were seen once; the top ten hold 5% to 7%. Trimming cost V 0 bases and J 5 bases; bases outside gene matches: 1. This CDR3 region has 15 residues. Germline values: CDR1 LNHNV, CDR2 YYDKDF (reference sequence). This sample was included in a study of blood T cells in healthy people across ages. This TCR derives from a man younger than 35 in good health. The chain is built from TRBV15 and TRBJ2-1; 10 nucleotides line up with TRBD1. The sequenced sample consisted of blood. Written as DNA, the CDR3 is TGTGCCACCAGCAGAGAAGGGACAGGGGACAATGAGCAGTTCTTC. Translation gives CATSREGTGDNEQFF. Drawing the rest from reference TRBV15 and TRBJ2-1, the complete variable domain is DAMVIQNPRYQVTQFGKPVTLSCSQTLNHNVMYWYQQKSSQAPKLLFHYYDKDFNNEADTPDNFQSRRPNTSFCFLDIRSPGLGDTAMYLCATSREGTGDNEQFFGPGTRLTVL.